This TCR beta chain appears in the sequencing data of a study of blood T cell repertoires in COVID-19. As for the study in general: Samples representing acute and convalescent COVID-19 were sourced from the United States, Italy and Spain. PBMCs, B-cell-depleted T cells, or T cells provided the cDNA or gDNA that made up the material.

V lost 0 bases and J lost 0, with 7 bases in between. CDR1 LGHDT and CDR2 YNNKEL come from the germline V gene (reference sequence). CDR3 size: 15 residues. As processed by the authors: How many nucleated cells were present was estimated from reference gene primer amplification. This table comes from immunoSEQ multiplex PCR, and its TCRdb copy is limited to in-frame clones, with some not included. V, J and clone size reflect that table, while D and trimming were determined from the DNA. In the table there are fewer than 350,000 clones, approximately 81% of which are singletons. The V gene is TRBV3-1 (or the pseudogene TRBV3-2), the J gene TRBJ2-3; no clear D gene. The sample was peripheral blood. The receptor was isolated from a woman aged 55-70 years with active or convalescent COVID-19. The CDR3 protein is CASSQEARSTDTQYF. The CDR3 region has the DNA TGTGCCAGCAGCCAAGAAGCTAGGAGCACAGATACGCAGTATTTT.